The next 5 T cell receptor beta chains were all read from a single sample in a study of CXCR3-negative and CXCR3-positive naive CD8 T cells. With UMI labels, 5' RACE was used to prepare the TRB cDNA libraries. TCRdb processed the 5' RACE reads again and assigns one entry to each CDR3 protein, with no DNA. In all, the sample yields tens of thousands of distinct CDR3 sequences. The specimen sequenced was memory CD8+ T cells from blood. The receptors were gathered from a human donor in good health. Some clones in this sample may be carry-over from other donors' samples.

The gene calls are TRBV6-6 and TRBJ2-7; TCRdb gives TRBD2 as the D gene, but with no DNA this cannot be confirmed. Germline CDR1 is MNHNY and CDR2 is SVGAGI (reference sequence). The CDR3 is 14 residues long. CDR3 sequence: CASSPRVTGGEQYF.

V is TRBV4-2 and J is TRBJ1-1. CDR3 length equals 14 residues. Per the germline V gene, CDR1 is LGHNA and CDR2 is YNFKEQ. The CDR3 region is CASSQDLENTEAFF.

This sequence joins TRBV29-1 and TRBJ2-5; TCRdb indicates TRBD2, and absent DNA this call remains unverified. The CDR3 sequence is 13 residues long. CDR1 and CDR2 from the germline V gene are SQVTM and ANQGSEA. The CDR3 protein is CSINSGDQETQYF.

J is TRBJ2-3 and V is TRBV12-3 or TRBV12-4. CDR3 size: 12 residues. CDR3 region: CASSPRVHTQYF.

This chain joins TRBV7-2 and TRBJ2-7. The germline gives CDR1 SGHTA, CDR2 FQGNSA. This CDR3 has 13 amino acids. CDR3 sequence reads: CASSPSASHEQYF. Combining the CDR3 with reference TRBV7-2 and TRBJ2-7 gives the whole variable domain GAGVSQSPSNKVTEKGKDVELRCDPISGHTALYWYRQSLGQGLEFLIYFQGNSAPDKSGLPSDRFSAERTGGSVSTLTIQRTQQEDSAVYLCASSPSASHEQYFGPGTRLTVT.